This T cell receptor beta chain is drawn from a study of OX40 agonist ivuxolimab in advanced cancers. Collection of blood occurred at baseline, at cycle 4 day 1, and at cycle 7 day 1. A note on this clone: Its target is unknown.

CDR1 is GTSNPN, CDR2 SVGIG, per germline (reference sequence). The CDR3 length is 13 residues. Between the trimmed V and J ends, which lost 5 bases and 9 bases, there was a span of 14 bases. Study conclusions and caveats: Normalized T-cell clonal expansion was also low in a subset of nonresponders.

Profiling relied on immunoSEQ multiplex PCR, and the TCRdb table lists in-frame clones only, not all of them. Among 71,000 or so clones listed, over 75% were seen once. The gene calls are TRBV30 and TRBJ1-6; tentatively, D is TRBD1 (6 bases). The sequencing here drew on CD4+ or CD8+ T cells sorted from blood, taken in a trial of the OX40 agonist ivuxolimab. The TCR originated in an adult with an advanced solid tumor such as melanoma, head and neck, liver or kidney cancer. For the CDR3, the DNA is TGTGCCTGGGACCGGGACACTGGTTCACCCCTCCACTTT. It specifies CAWDRDTGSPLHF.